This passage covers 9 T cell receptor beta chains from one sample sequenced in a study of PD-1 blockade in classical Hodgkin lymphoma. Time point: newly diagnosed, previously untreated cHL patient sample. Magnetic negative selection purified CD4+ T cells from thawed PBMCs. Libraries were prepared by immunoSEQ multiplex PCR; TCRdb keeps only in-frame clonotypes and omits some of them. The sample has nearly 35,000 clones, around 89% seen once. The sequenced material came from CD4+ T cells from blood. The receptors shown here come from a human donor with classical Hodgkin lymphoma.

This clone was seen a single time. V usage is TRBV11-2 and J usage is TRBJ2-7; 10 positions agree with TRBD1. There are 15 residues in the CDR3. Germline V gene sequence: CDR1 SGHAT, CDR2 FQNNGV. The V gene end was trimmed by 4 bases and the J gene end by 4 bases; junction bases not matched to a gene: 7. In DNA, the CDR3 is TGTGCCAGCAGCTGGACAGGGGGAACGCATTACGAGCAGTACTTC. It translates to CASSWTGGTHYEQYF. Combining the CDR3 with reference TRBV11-2 and TRBJ2-7 gives the whole variable domain EAGVAQSPRYKIIEKRQSVAFWCNPISGHATLYWYQQILGQGPKLLIQFQNNGVVDDSQLPKDRFSAERLKGVDSTLKIQPAKLEDSAVYLCASSWTGGTHYEQYFGPGTRLTVT.

V gene TRBV11-2 combines with J gene TRBJ1-3; no definite D call. This CDR3 has 15 residues. V was shortened by 5 bases and J by 1 base, with 12 bases between the two germline ends. CDR1 SGHAT and CDR2 FQNNGV come from the germline V gene. The CDR3 DNA is TGTGCCAGCAGCATAGCTCTGCGGTCTGGAAACACCATATATTTT. Encoded protein: CASSIALRSGNTIYF. The whole variable domain, remainder taken from reference TRBV11-2 and TRBJ1-3, is EAGVAQSPRYKIIEKRQSVAFWCNPISGHATLYWYQQILGQGPKLLIQFQNNGVVDDSQLPKDRFSAERLKGVDSTLKIQPAKLEDSAVYLCASSIALRSGNTIYFGEGSWLTVV.

J is TRBJ1-2 and V is TRBV28, with D hard to call. Germline V CDR1 and CDR2: MDHEN, SYDVKM. With 6 bases removed from V and 1 base from J, the gap between germline ends came to 12 bases. The CDR3 spans 14 residues. The CDR3 bases are TGTGCCAGCAGAGAAACACGTCATAACTATGGCTACACCTTC. It codes for CASRETRHNYGYTF.

The J gene is TRBJ2-3, the V gene TRBV10-1; the match to TRBD1 covers 10 bases. The CDR3 consists of 15 residues. Germline V gene lookup returns CDR1 WNHNN and CDR2 SYGVQD (reference sequence). V shed 7 bases and J 5 bases; nucleotides not matched to a gene: 9. The CDR3 DNA follows: TGCGCCAGCAACGAAGGAGGGACAGGGGAAGATACGCAGTATTTT. This sequence encodes CASNEGGTGEDTQYF.

The rearrangement uses TRBV6-6 and TRBJ2-7; D possibly corresponds to TRBD2 (6 bases). This CDR3 has 14 amino acids. Germline CDR1 MNHNY, CDR2 SVGAGI (reference sequence). Trimming took 10 bases from V and 4 from J, leaving 20 bases between them. Here the CDR3 DNA reads TGTGCCACCGGGGGAGGCACAGGAACTTACGAGCAGTACTTC. It specifies CATGGGTGTYEQYF.

J is TRBJ2-3 and V is TRBV6-6; the match to TRBD2 covers 9 bases. The CDR3 has 16 residues. V lost 2 bases, J lost 5 bases, and 8 bases stayed unmatched. In germline, CDR1 is MNHNY, CDR2 SVGAGI (reference sequence). CDR3 amino acids: CASSYTRGGAGDTQYF. Here the CDR3 DNA reads TGTGCCAGCAGTTACACCCGCGGGGGGGCAGGAGATACGCAGTATTTT.

V and J are TRBV7-2 and TRBJ2-1; a weak D match, TRBD2 (6 bases). V lost 1 base and J 9 bases, leaving 13 bases between the germline ends. Germline CDR1 and CDR2: SGHTA and FQGNSA. The CDR3 consists of 14 residues. The CDR3 spells CASSLDGREREQFF. The CDR3 DNA follows: TGTGCCAGCAGCTTAGACGGGCGGGAACGTGAGCAGTTCTTC.

This chain uses TRBV14 with TRBJ1-2; D perhaps matches TRBD1 (6 bases). Looked up from germline, CDR1 is SGHDN and CDR2 is FVKESK. The CDR3 loop spans 17 amino acids. Trimming stripped 3 bases from V and 6 bases from J, with 23 bases between. DNA of the CDR3: TGTGCCAGCAGCCAGCGCTTCATAAGACAGGATATCCATGGCTACACCTTC. Residues: CASSQRFIRQDIHGYTF.

This rearrangement joins TRBV18 to TRBJ2-7, with D uncertain. The CDR3 is 13 residues long. The V gene's germline CDR1 is KGHSH and CDR2 LQKENI. The ends were cut back, 0 bases at V and 2 bases at J, with 5 bases in the middle. The DNA for the CDR3 is TGTGCCAGCTCACCACCGTTAACCTACGAGCAGTACTTC. It codes for CASSPPLTYEQYF.